The 20 T cell receptor beta chains given below trace back to one sample, sequenced in a study of cytomegalovirus exposure and HLA in healthy donors (dated by TCRdb to about 2017). The method was the immunoSEQ multiplex PCR assay. For the multiplex PCR, a mixture combining 60 forward primers for TCR Vbeta segments and 13 reverse primers for TCR Jbeta segments was used. TCRdb took this table from immuneACCESS and kept in-frame rearrangements with V and J called. Such tables lack part of the clones; where checked against another copy, unresolved V genes explain under half of the gap, and the rest is unexplained. This sample gives about 140,000 clones in total; roughly three quarters of them show up just once. Around 3.6% of the sample is in the top ten clones. Specimen: PBMCs. These receptor sequences come from a man aged 18 to 29 in good health and CMV-seronegative.

This clone was observed a few times. The chain joins TRBV6-6 to TRBJ1-4; 10 bases line up with TRBD1. The germline V gene encodes CDR1 MNHNY and CDR2 SVGAGI (reference sequence). V trimming: 4 bases; J trimming: 8 bases; junction bases outside the gene matches: 10. CDR3 length: 16 residues. The CDR3 DNA reads as TGTGCCAGCAGTTTCACAAGGGGACAGGGGTACGAAAAACTGTTTTTT. This translates into CASSFTRGQGYEKLFF.

The V gene is TRBV6-7, the J gene TRBJ1-2; D is unresolved. TRBV6-7 has ORF status, its function being uncertain. V lost 1 base to trimming and J lost 2 bases, with 23 bases between them. CDR3 length: 19 residues. CDR3 nucleotides: TGTGCCAGCAGTTACTTTGGGAGGAAAGGGCAGTTGGGGAACTATGGCTACACCTTC. It is translated as CASSYFGRKGQLGNYGYTF.

The V and J genes are TRBV27 and TRBJ2-2, with unresolved D. The CDR3 extends over 15 amino acids. The V gene's germline CDR1 is MNHEY and CDR2 SMNVEV (reference sequence). V was shortened by 2 bases and J by 0 bases, with 7 bases between the two germline ends. Written as DNA, the CDR3 is TGTGCCAGCAGTTTAATACAGACGAACACCGGGGAGCTGTTTTTT. Translation gives CASSLIQTNTGELFF.

This chain joins TRBV6-1 and TRBJ1-5, with D unresolved. V was trimmed by 6 bases and J by 3 bases, leaving 9 bases between them. The V gene's germline CDR1 is MNHNS and CDR2 SASEGT. The CDR3 extends over 13 amino acids. In nucleotides, the CDR3 is TGTGCCAGCAGAGACGGGGTCAATCAGCCCCAGCATTTT. Protein product: CASRDGVNQPQHF.

Note on this clone: One end of the junction does not line up with germline, which may come from a read error. This chain links TRBV13 with TRBJ2-3, with 7 bases identical to TRBD2. Germline lookup yields CDR1 PRHDT and CDR2 FYEKMQ (reference sequence). The length of the CDR3 is 14 residues. DNA for the CDR3: TGTGCCGGCAGCTTGGTGGGGGGGTACGATACGCAGTATTTT. Its protein is CAGSLVGGYDTQYF.

This sequence joins TRBV7-9 and TRBJ2-1; no firm D call. This CDR3 has 14 residues. V lost 0 bases and J lost 6, with 9 bases in between. The germline V gene has CDR1 SEHNR and CDR2 FQNEAQ (reference sequence). CDR3: CASSLATVVNEQFF. Written as DNA, the CDR3 is TGTGCCAGCAGCTTAGCTACAGTAGTCAATGAGCAGTTCTTC.

The chain combines TRBV28 with TRBJ2-3, with 7 positions matching TRBD2. Trimming took 6 bases from V and 1 from J; bases not matched to a gene: 7. The CDR3 runs 15 residues. The germline V gene has CDR1 MDHEN and CDR2 SYDVKM. As DNA, the CDR3 is TGTGCCAGCAGCGGGGGGAAAAGCGGCACAGATACGCAGTATTTT. Translation gives CASSGGKSGTDTQYF. Full variable domain (remainder filled in from reference TRBV28 and TRBJ2-3): DVKVTQSSRYLVKRTGEKVFLECVQDMDHENMFWYRQDPGLGLRLIYFSYDVKMKEKGDIPEGYSVSREKKERFSLILESASTNQTSMYLCASSGGKSGTDTQYFGPGTRLTVL.

The chain carries TRBV13 and TRBJ2-7; 10 nucleotides match TRBD2. CDR3 length equals 16 residues. The V gene's germline CDR1 is PRHDT and CDR2 FYEKMQ (reference sequence). J gave up 5 bases and V 1 base, and 8 bases lay outside the gene matches. The CDR3 reads CASSLVASGRSDEQYF. As DNA, the CDR3 is TGTGCCAGCAGCTTAGTGGCTAGCGGGAGATCCGACGAGCAGTACTTC.

The chain has TRBV7-8 and TRBJ2-7, with 8 bases aligning to TRBD1. The ends lost 1 base at V and 0 bases at J; junction bases unmatched: 2. From germline, CDR1 is SGHVS and CDR2 FQNEAQ. This CDR3 has 15 residues. In nucleotides, the CDR3 is TGTGCCAGCAGCTTAGGGGGGACAGGCTCCTACGAGCAGTACTTC. This gives the protein CASSLGGTGSYEQYF.

V is TRBV15 and J is TRBJ2-5, with TRBD2 matching over 8 bases. This CDR3 comprises 16 residues. Losses at the gene ends were 5 bases for V and 5 bases for J; bases not matched to a gene: 13. In germline, CDR1 is LNHNV, CDR2 YYDKDF (reference sequence). CDR3 sequence: CATSSGGARGIETQYF. The DNA of the CDR3 is TGTGCCACCAGCTCCGGGGGGGCGAGAGGGATTGAGACCCAGTACTTC.

The rearrangement links TRBV21-1 to TRBJ2-4; the table's D call, TRBD1, has no DNA check behind it. TRBV21-1 is described as a pseudogene. The length of the CDR3 is 13 residues. This CDR3 reads CATPPGQGNIQYF. The CDR3 nucleotides are TGTGCCACCCCACCGGGACAGGGAAACATTCAGTACTTC.

This clone was observed once. In DNA, the CDR3 is TGTGCCAGCAGCCCAACGGGAATCCTCCTCGGGTCCTACAATGAGCAGTTCTTC. This codes for CASSPTGILLGSYNEQFF. The J gene is TRBJ2-1, the V gene TRBV7-8; D possibly corresponds to TRBD2 (5 bases). Germline CDR1 SGHVS, CDR2 FQNEAQ. This CDR3 region has 18 residues. Trimming removed 5 bases from V and 1 base from J, with 21 bases in between.

V usage is TRBV9 and J usage is TRBJ1-5, with 11 bases that match TRBD1. This CDR3 has 17 residues. The junction had 15 bases not matched to a gene; V was cut back by 3 bases and J by 10 bases. The germline gives CDR1 SGDLS, CDR2 YYNGEE. CDR3 DNA sequence: TGTGCCAGCAGCGGAGGTCCCGGACAGGGGGCGTTCGGACCCCAGCATTTT. This gives the protein CASSGGPGQGAFGPQHF.

V is TRBV29-1 and J is TRBJ1-2; the D is unclear. CDR3 length: 11 amino acids. V gave up 4 bases and J gave up 4 bases, with 7 bases separating them. The germline CDR1 and CDR2 sequences are SQVTM and ANQGSEA. DNA for the CDR3: TGCAGCGTTGTAGTATCCTATGGCTACACCTTC. Protein sequence: CSVVVSYGYTF.

The chain uses TRBV4-1 and TRBJ1-2; maybe TRBD1 (6 bases). Trimming left V 0 bases short and J 2 bases short, with 10 bases between. The CDR3 extends over 15 amino acids. Germline V gene data show CDR1 as MGHRA and CDR2 as YSYEKL. CDR3 amino acids: CASSQDTGQNYGYTF. The DNA for the CDR3 is TGCGCCAGCAGCCAAGATACAGGGCAGAACTATGGCTACACCTTC.

V and J are TRBV5-6 and TRBJ1-1; 7 bases line up with TRBD1. V gave up 6 bases and J gave up 4 bases; unmatched junction bases: 12. Germline lookup yields CDR1 SGHDT and CDR2 YYEEEE. This CDR3 contains 15 residues. As DNA, the CDR3 is TGTGCCAGCACCATGACAGGGATTGATAGCACTGAAGCTTTCTTT. This gives the protein CASTMTGIDSTEAFF.

V is TRBV6-1 and J is TRBJ2-3; D gene uncertain. The germline V gene has CDR1 MNHNS and CDR2 SASEGT. Deletions cut 1 base from V and 5 bases from J, with 10 bases between. The CDR3 contains 14 residues. The CDR3 nucleotides are TGTGCCAGCAGTGAAGAGGAAGGCGGAGATACGCAGTATTTT. This gives the protein CASSEEEGGDTQYF.

The chain couples TRBV11-3 to TRBJ2-1, with D perhaps matching TRBD2 (6 bases). CDR1 is SGHNT, CDR2 YENEEA, per germline. With 4 bases removed from V and 4 bases from J, the gap between germline ends came to 14 bases. This CDR3 comprises 15 residues. This CDR3 reads CASSSLAGPYNEQFF. The CDR3 DNA reads TGTGCCAGCAGCTCACTCGCGGGACCTTACAATGAGCAGTTCTTC.

The gene calls are TRBV5-1 and TRBJ2-5; TRBD2 matches at 7 bases. Germline trimming cut 3 bases from V and 3 bases from J; bases unmatched to any gene: 5. This CDR3 has 14 amino acids. Per the germline V gene, CDR1 is SGHRS and CDR2 is YFSETQ. The CDR3 loop is CASSWSSGEETQYF. As DNA, the CDR3 is TGCGCCAGCAGCTGGTCTAGCGGAGAAGAGACCCAGTACTTC. The variable domain in full, completed from reference TRBV5-1 and TRBJ2-5, reads KAGVTQTPRYLIKTRGQQVTLSCSPISGHRSVSWYQQTPGQGLQFLFEYFSETQRNKGNFPGRFSGRQFSNSRSEMNVSTLELGDSALYLCASSWSSGEETQYFGPGTRLLVL.

This clone was seen more than once but under ten times. V and J are TRBV12-5 and TRBJ2-7; D remains ambiguous. Trimming took 2 bases from V and 1 from J, leaving 12 bases between them. The CDR3 has 15 amino acids. Germline values: CDR1 LGHNT, CDR2 FRNRAP. The DNA for the CDR3 is TGTGCTAGTGGTTTGCCCTCAGACACTTCCTACGAGCAGTACTTC. This codes for CASGLPSDTSYEQYF.